This T cell receptor beta chain was sequenced for a study of identical twins (dated by TCRdb to about 2016). General notes on the study: To test whether fetal clonotypes persist, this study deep-sequenced TCR alpha and beta repertoires from monozygotic twins, from unrelated adults of various ages, and from cord blood. To rule out contamination, the twin experiments were replicated at different times with different library preparation protocols.

What the study reported, not specific to this receptor: A weaker excess of twin sharing was found in beta out-of-frame sequences because the signal-to-noise ratio was lowered by fewer shared sequences. Abundant cord blood beta clonotypes carried fewer insertions; young adult naive repertoires showed a weaker similar trend, while memory repertoires showed none. Compared with coincidental sharing between unrelated individuals, out-of-frame TCR alpha sequences shared between twins had an excess of sequences with low generation probability. Recombination models systematically underestimated out-of-frame TCR alpha sharing in monozygotic twins but agreed with sharing between unrelated individuals. Conclusions relied on cross-sectional statistical analysis, since the same donors could not be followed over many years. Invariant T cells such as MAIT and iNKT could partly confound zero-insertion analyses, though diverse VJ usage argued against this for most clonotypes.

Sequences SNHLY (CDR1) and FYNNEI (CDR2) are obtained from the germline V gene. Deletion took 6 bases off V and 0 bases off J, with a span of 19 bases between the germline ends. The CDR3 spans 17 residues, from the cysteine through the phenylalanine. Only the CDR3 portion is preserved as DNA: 51 bases, with reading frame beginning at the first base. Preparation of the library involved 5' RACE. The sequencer was an Illumina HiSeq 2000. Template switching added a universal primer binding site, and the final cDNA carried a unique molecular identifier that allowed TCR cDNA molecules to be counted accurately. Specific primers in the conserved constant-segment region were used to synthesize first-strand cDNA for the TCR alpha and beta chains. To control for contamination, each cDNA library was double barcoded with a SMART-Mk sample barcode plus Illumina barcodes. Two successive PCR steps introduced TruSeq adapter sequences along with Illumina sample barcodes. The Illumina HiSeq platform was used with custom primers to sequence TCR alpha and beta cDNA libraries. Regarding the original processing steps: Raw reads were processed with MiGEC to extract unique molecular identifiers, and MiXCR was used to determine CDR3 positions. For each individual, recombination models were inferred using an EM algorithm with the repgenHMM and IGoR tools. The analysis of shared clonotypes was done with the tcR package in R, with sharing normalized by the product of cloneset sizes. To study raw recombination free of thymic and clonal selection effects, out-of-frame nonproductive sequences were analyzed. Through fastp at Q25 and MiXCR, TCRdb rebuilt clones from the public reads, retaining in-frame beta chains. One record per CDR3 amino acid sequence lists the most common genes and DNA. TCRdb, not the authors, supplied the V and J calls. The table for this sample lists around 960,000 distinct CDR3 sequences; over 9% of them were counted only once. 1.5% to 2% of the sample goes to the ten largest clones.

To note about this clonotype: Its antigen target is currently unknown. The sample holds no much larger clone one base away, and base qualities are not on file.

Every donor in the study was a healthy Caucasian. The twin cohort consisted of three pairs of female monozygotic twins, all aged about 18 to 29 years. Peripheral blood mononuclear cells were the source from which RNA for the TCR libraries was isolated. These data were also filed under a second study, of yellow fever vaccine responses in identical twins. The second paper further reports: According to the authors, the vaccine-induced T cell response in identical twins seemed to be partly convergent and partly specific to each individual. In identical twins, the study followed T cell clones that responded to the vaccine with precision.

The receptor comes from a woman aged 18-29 years in good health. Input material: PBMCs. The chain was built from TRBV2 and TRBJ2-3; TRBD1 is possibly the D segment (6 matching bases). The nucleotides read TGTGCCAGCAGCCCTGCTCGGGACATCTTCAGCACAGATACGCAGTATTTT. This gives the protein CASSPARDIFSTDTQYF.